The rows below give T cell receptor beta chains drawn from one sample of a study of T cells in Graves' hyperthyroidism and ophthalmopathy. Using its own MiXCR run on the multiplex PCR reads, TCRdb lists one record per CDR3 protein. The repertoire has 650,000 to 800,000 distinct CDR3 sequences, 45% of them found once; the top ten carry roughly 6.5%. The sample was peripheral blood or thyroid tissue (not recorded which). These receptors were obtained from an adult man with Graves' disease, either hyperthyroidism or ophthalmopathy (not recorded which). CDR3s include the opening cysteine and the closing phenylalanine or tryptophan.

v_call: TRBV6-5; cdr3_aa: CASSPARTYQPQHF
v_call: TRBV10-3; cdr3_aa: CAISDRGGSYNSPLHF
v_call: TRBV19; cdr3_aa: CASSMEGGAEAFF
v_call: TRBV15; cdr3_aa: CATSRDLTDTYEQYF
v_call: TRBV6-1; cdr3_aa: CASSDGAAGDYGYTF
v_call: TRBV12-3/TRBV12-4; cdr3_aa: CASSIQGWEQYF
v_call: TRBV7-6; cdr3_aa: CASSPRQLNTGELFF
v_call: TRBV2; cdr3_aa: CASSRTGQDRGYTF
v_call: TRBV15; cdr3_aa: CATSRDLELNYGYTF
v_call: TRBV20-1; cdr3_aa: CSARDWLEAGQETQYF
v_call: TRBV2; cdr3_aa: CASSSLTSEETQYF
v_call: TRBV6-1; cdr3_aa: CASSVLGSSIQPQHF
v_call: TRBV14; cdr3_aa: CASSQDLRTDEAFF
v_call: TRBV20-1; cdr3_aa: CSARGGYGTTEAFF
v_call: TRBV7-2; cdr3_aa: CASSPEWGAGGYTF
v_call: TRBV7-8; cdr3_aa: CASSLEWPGASGYTF
v_call: TRBV11-1; cdr3_aa: CASSLVTGDLRQGTQYF
v_call: TRBV12-5; cdr3_aa: CASGLPPRVQGGNTIYF
v_call: TRBV7-2; cdr3_aa: CASSLLAQKQETQYF
v_call: TRBV10-3; cdr3_aa: CASSGSGQIPNQPQHF
v_call: TRBV10-3; cdr3_aa: CAISARTDYNSPLHF
v_call: TRBV7-3; cdr3_aa: CASSPDGTGNSPLHF
v_call: TRBV2; cdr3_aa: CASSDPVVAFF
v_call: TRBV24-1; cdr3_aa: CATSGGPQGAVGNQPQHF
v_call: TRBV7-9; cdr3_aa: CASSSLDTVGLAGTLDRETQYF
v_call: TRBV9; cdr3_aa: CASSQHGQGRFDYTF
v_call: TRBV24-1; cdr3_aa: CATSDPPKNYGYTF
v_call: TRBV7-9; cdr3_aa: CASSLAPGGSGNTIYF
v_call: TRBV7-2; cdr3_aa: CASSTPGRGNEEKLFF
v_call: TRBV7-9; cdr3_aa: CASSPGQGANYEKLFF
v_call: TRBV6-5; cdr3_aa: CASRTDHNYGYTF